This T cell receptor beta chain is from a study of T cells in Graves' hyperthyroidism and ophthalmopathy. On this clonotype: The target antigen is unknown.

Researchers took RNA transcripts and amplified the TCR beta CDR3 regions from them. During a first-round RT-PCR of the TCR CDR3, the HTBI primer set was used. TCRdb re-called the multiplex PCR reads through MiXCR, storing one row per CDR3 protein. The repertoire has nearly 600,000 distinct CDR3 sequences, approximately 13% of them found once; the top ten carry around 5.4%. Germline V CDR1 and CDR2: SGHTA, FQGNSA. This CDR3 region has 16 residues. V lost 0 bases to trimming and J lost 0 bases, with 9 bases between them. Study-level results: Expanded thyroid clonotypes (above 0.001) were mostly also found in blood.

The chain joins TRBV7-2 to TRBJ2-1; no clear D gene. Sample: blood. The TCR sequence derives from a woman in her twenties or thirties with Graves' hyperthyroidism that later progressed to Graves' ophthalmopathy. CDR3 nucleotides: TGTGCCAGCAGCTTAGCCATGGCGAGCTCCTACAATGAGCAGTTCTTC. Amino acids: CASSLAMASSYNEQFF.